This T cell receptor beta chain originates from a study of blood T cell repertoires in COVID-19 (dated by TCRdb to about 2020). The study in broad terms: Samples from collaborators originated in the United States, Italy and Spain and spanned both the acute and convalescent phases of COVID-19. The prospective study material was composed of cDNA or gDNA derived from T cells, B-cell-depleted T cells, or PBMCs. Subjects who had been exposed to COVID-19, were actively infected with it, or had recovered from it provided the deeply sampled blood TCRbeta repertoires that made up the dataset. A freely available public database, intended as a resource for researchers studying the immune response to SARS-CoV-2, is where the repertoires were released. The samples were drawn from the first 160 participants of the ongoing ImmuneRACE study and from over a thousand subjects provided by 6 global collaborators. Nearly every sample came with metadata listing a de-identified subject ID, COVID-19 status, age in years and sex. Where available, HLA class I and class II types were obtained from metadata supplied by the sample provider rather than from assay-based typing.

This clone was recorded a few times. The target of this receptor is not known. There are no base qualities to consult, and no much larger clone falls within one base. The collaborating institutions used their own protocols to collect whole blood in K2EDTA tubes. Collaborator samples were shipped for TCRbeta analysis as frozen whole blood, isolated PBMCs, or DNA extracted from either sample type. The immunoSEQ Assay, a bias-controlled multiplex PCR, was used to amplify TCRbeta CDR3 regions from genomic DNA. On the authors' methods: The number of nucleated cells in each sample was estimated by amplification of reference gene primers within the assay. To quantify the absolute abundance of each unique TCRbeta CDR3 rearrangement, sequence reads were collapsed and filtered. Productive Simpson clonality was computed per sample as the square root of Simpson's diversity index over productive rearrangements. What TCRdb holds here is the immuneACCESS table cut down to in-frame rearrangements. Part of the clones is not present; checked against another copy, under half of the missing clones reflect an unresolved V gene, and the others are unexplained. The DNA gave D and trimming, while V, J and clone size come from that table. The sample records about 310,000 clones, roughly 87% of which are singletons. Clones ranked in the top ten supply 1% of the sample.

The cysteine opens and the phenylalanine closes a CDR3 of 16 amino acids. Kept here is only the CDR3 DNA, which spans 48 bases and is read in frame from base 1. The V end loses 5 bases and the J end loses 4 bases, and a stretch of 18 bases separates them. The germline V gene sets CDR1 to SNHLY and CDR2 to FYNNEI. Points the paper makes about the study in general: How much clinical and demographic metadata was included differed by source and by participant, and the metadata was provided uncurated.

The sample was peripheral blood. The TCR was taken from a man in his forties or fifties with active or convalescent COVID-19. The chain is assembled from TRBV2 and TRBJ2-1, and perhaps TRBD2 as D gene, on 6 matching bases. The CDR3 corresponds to CASSFPGGPRYNEQFF. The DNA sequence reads TGTGCCAGCAGTTTCCCAGGAGGGCCACGGTACAATGAGCAGTTCTTC.